Included here is one T cell receptor (beta chain) sequence, with context. The antigen is not known. PCR involved 60 Vbeta and 13 Jbeta primers. TCRdb's copy holds only in-frame clones and misses some; the assay was immunoSEQ multiplex PCR. The profile shows about 130,000 clones, 82% of them singletons. The entry originates in a study of cytomegalovirus exposure and HLA in healthy donors. Study observations and caveats: Some V segments could not be told apart, so they were left out, TRBV6-2 and TRBV6-3 among them.

The V and J ends lost 6 bases and 4 bases, in that order; junction bases with no gene match: 9. The length of the CDR3 is 15 residues. Germline CDR1 and CDR2: MNHEY and SMNVEV (reference sequence). The source material was PBMCs. This rearrangement joins TRBV27 to TRBJ2-7; TRBD1 matches at 10 bases. This receptor was obtained from a woman aged 50 to 60 in good health and CMV-seropositive. The CDR3 sequence is CASRVRGQGIYEQYF. The CDR3 nucleotides are TGTGCCAGCAGGGTACGGGGACAGGGGATTTACGAGCAGTACTTC.